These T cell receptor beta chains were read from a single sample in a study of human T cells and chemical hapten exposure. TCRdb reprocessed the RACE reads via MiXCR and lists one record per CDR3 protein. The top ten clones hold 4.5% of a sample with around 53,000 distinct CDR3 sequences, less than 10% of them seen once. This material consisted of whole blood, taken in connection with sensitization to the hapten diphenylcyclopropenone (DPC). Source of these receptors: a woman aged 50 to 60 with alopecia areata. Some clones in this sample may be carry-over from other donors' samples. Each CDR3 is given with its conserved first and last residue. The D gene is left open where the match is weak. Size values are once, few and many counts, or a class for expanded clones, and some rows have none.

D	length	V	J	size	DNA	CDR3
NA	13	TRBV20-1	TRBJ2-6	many	TGCAGTGCTTTCCACTCTGGGGCCAACGTCCTGACTTTC	CSAFHSGANVLTF
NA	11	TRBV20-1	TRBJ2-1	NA	TGCAGTGCCCCCGACCTTAAGGAGCAGTTCTTC	CSAPDLKEQFF
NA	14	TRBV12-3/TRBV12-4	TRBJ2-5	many	TGTGCCAGCAGCTACTCGTCGGGACAAGAGACCCAGTACTTC	CASSYSSGQETQYF
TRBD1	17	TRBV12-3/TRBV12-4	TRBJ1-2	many	TGTGCCAGCAGTTTTGGAGGGGAGGGGACAGCGTTCTATGGCTACACCTTC	CASSFGGEGTAFYGYTF
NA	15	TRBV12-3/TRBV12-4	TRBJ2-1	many	TGTGCCAGCAGTTTCCCCCCATTACCCTACAATGAGCAGTTCTTC	CASSFPPLPYNEQFF
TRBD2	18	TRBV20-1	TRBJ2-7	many	TGCAGTGCTAGAGGATCGCTAGCGGGAGCGGGTAGGTCCTACGAGCAGTACTTC	CSARGSLAGAGRSYEQYF
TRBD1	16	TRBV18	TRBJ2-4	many	TGTGCCAGCTCATCAACCGGGACAGGGTTGCCGGACATTCAGTACTTC	CASSSTGTGLPDIQYF
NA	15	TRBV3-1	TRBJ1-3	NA	TGTGCCAGCAGCCAATGGGCCAACTCTGGAAACACCATATATTTT	CASSQWANSGNTIYF
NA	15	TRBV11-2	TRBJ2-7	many	TGTGCCAGCAGCTCAGGCCCGGCCGGATTCTACGAGCAGTACTTC	CASSSGPAGFYEQYF
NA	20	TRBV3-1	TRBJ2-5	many	TGTGCCAGCAGCCAAGTAATCCCCGTCCCCGGGAGAGCCTCCCAAGAGACCCAGTACTTC	CASSQVIPVPGRASQETQYF
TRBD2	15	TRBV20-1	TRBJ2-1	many	TGCAGTGCTCAGCTAGCGGGAGGGCCCATAAATGAGCAGTTCTTC	CSAQLAGGPINEQFF
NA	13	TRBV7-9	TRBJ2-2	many	TGTGCCAGCAGCTTACAGGGAACGGGGGAGCTGTTTTTT	CASSLQGTGELFF
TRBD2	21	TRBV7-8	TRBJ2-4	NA	TGTGCCAGCAGCTTACATCGGCCCCTAGCGGGAGCCCGATTAGCCAAAAACATTCAGTACTTC	CASSLHRPLAGARLAKNIQYF
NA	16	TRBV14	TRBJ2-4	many	TGTGCCAGCAGCCACTCCCGGGGCGGAGCCAAAAACATTCAGTACTTC	CASSHSRGGAKNIQYF
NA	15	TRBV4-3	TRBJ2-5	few	TGCGCCAGCAGCCCGCAGGAGGGTCAGGGAGAGACCCAGTACTTC	CASSPQEGQGETQYF
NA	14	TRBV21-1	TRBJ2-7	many	TGTGCCAGCAGCAGAGCAGGACAGACCTACGAGCAGTACTTC	CASSRAGQTYEQYF
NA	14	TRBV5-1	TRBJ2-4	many	TGCGCCAGCAGCTTGGGGGGAGCCAAAAACATTCAGTACTTC	CASSLGGAKNIQYF
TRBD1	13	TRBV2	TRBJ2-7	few	TGTGCCAGCAGAGACAGGGTCTCCTACGAGCAGTACTTC	CASRDRVSYEQYF
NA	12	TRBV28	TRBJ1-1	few	TGTGCCACCCTAAGGGATAACACTGAAGCTTTCTTT	CATLRDNTEAFF
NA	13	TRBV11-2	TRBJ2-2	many	TGTGCCAGCAGCTTAGTCGGGGGACAGGAGCTGTTTTTT	CASSLVGGQELFF